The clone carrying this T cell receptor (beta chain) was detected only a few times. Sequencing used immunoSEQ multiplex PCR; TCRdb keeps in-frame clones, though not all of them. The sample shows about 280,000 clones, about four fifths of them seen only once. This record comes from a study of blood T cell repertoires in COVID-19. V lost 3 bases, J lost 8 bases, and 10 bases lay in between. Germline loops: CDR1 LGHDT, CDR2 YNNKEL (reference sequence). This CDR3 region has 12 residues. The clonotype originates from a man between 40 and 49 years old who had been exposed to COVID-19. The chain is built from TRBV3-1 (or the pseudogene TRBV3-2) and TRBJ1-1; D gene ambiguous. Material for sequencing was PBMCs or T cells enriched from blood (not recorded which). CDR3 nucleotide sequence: TGTGCCAGCAGCCACGGACTCAGCGAAGCTTTCTTT. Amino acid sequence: CASSHGLSEAFF.